Listed below are T cell receptor beta chains from one sample, sequenced in a study of blood T cells in healthy people across ages. Each CDR3 protein is one row after TCRdb ran MiXCR on the 5' RACE reads. The repertoire has 780,000 or so distinct CDR3 sequences, approximately 53% of them found once; the top ten carry approximately 40%. Material: blood. These receptor sequences come from a man older than 75 in good health. The CDR3 runs from the conserved cysteine through the conserved F or W. D genes are given only for firm matches. Clone size is given for some rows only: seen once, a few or many times, or a class if the clone is expanded.

D	V	J	size	DNA	CDR3
TRBD1	TRBV3-1	TRBJ1-1	-	TGTGCCAGCAGCCCCAGACAGGGAGGAGCTTTCTTT	CASSPRQGGAFF
-	TRBV27	TRBJ2-7	-	TGTGCCAGCAGTTGGGGGTTCCCGGACTACGAGCAGTACTTC	CASSWGFPDYEQYF
TRBD2	TRBV9	TRBJ2-5	few	TGTGCCAGCAGCGCACGACTAGCGGGAGGAGAGACCCAGTACTTC	CASSARLAGGETQYF
-	TRBV4-2	TRBJ2-4	-	TGTGCCAGCAGCCAGCCGAGGGCTTCTAAGGTCAAAAACATTCAGTACTTC	CASSQPRASKVKNIQYF
-	TRBV18	TRBJ1-1	once	TGTGCCAGCTCACCAGGTTTAGGGTTCAACACTGAAGCTTTCTTT	CASSPGLGFNTEAFF
TRBD2	TRBV14	TRBJ2-1	-	TGTGCCAGCAGCCCTGGACTAGCGGGAGGCGCCGGCTCCTACAATGAGCAGTTCTTC	CASSPGLAGGAGSYNEQFF
TRBD1	TRBV6-6	TRBJ2-7	few	TGTGCCAGCAGACGGACAGGAGTTTCCTACGAGCAGTACTTC	CASRRTGVSYEQYF
-	TRBV7-2	TRBJ1-1	-	TGTGCCAGCACCATGCAGGGACTTTGGACGGCTTTCTTT	CASTMQGLWTAFF
-	TRBV28	TRBJ2-7	few	TGTGCCAGTTGGACAGACTCCTACGAGCAGTACTTC	CASWTDSYEQYF
-	TRBV9	TRBJ2-2	-	TGTGCCAGCAGCTCCCGAGAGGGAGCCGGGGAGCTGTTTTTT	CASSSREGAGELFF
-	TRBV7-2	TRBJ1-4	few	TGTGCCAGCAGCTTACGGGGGCGCGGTGAAAAACTGTTTTTT	CASSLRGRGEKLFF
-	TRBV6-1	TRBJ2-1	-	TGTGCCAGCTCGCGCGCGGGGAGTCTTAGTAATGAGCAGTTCTTC	CASSRAGSLSNEQFF
TRBD1	TRBV20-1	TRBJ1-1	-	TGCAGTGCTGAGGGGGACAGGAACACTGAAGCTTTCTTT	CSAEGDRNTEAFF
TRBD1	TRBV2	TRBJ2-7	few	TGTGCCAGCACCAACCGACAGGGTTCGGGGGAGCAGTACTTC	CASTNRQGSGEQYF
-	TRBV20-1	TRBJ2-2	many	TGCAGTGCCCCCCCCCCCGGGTGGAACACCGGGGAGCTGTTTTTT	CSAPPPGWNTGELFF
TRBD1	TRBV6-5	TRBJ2-5	-	TGTGCCAGCAGTTCTCCGGGACAGGCTTTAAAAGAGACCCAGTACTTC	CASSSPGQALKETQYF
-	TRBV20-1	TRBJ2-7	-	TGCAGTGCCGGACCCGGGGCGCCGGGGTCCTACGAGCAGTACTTC	CSAGPGAPGSYEQYF
-	TRBV27	TRBJ1-2	-	TGTGCCAGCAGTTTATCGCGGGGACAAAACTATGGCTACACCTTC	CASSLSRGQNYGYTF
TRBD1	TRBV12-3/TRBV12-4	TRBJ2-5	-	TGTGCCAGCAGTGGGGGACAGACTACCTACAATGAGCAGTACTTC	CASSGGQTTYNEQYF
-	TRBV29-1	TRBJ2-1	-	TGCAGCGTTGGCGCTAGCCAGAATGGAGAGCAGTTCTTC	CSVGASQNGEQFF
-	TRBV21-1	TRBJ1-2	few	TGTGCCAGCAGCAAAGAGGAGTTCGGGACACCTGGGAACGGCTACACCTTC	CASSKEEFGTPGNGYTF
-	TRBV7-2	TRBJ2-1	few	TGTGCCAGCAGCTTTCTGGCCTACAATGAGCAGTTCTTC	CASSFLAYNEQFF
-	TRBV2	TRBJ1-4	once	TGTGCCAGCCACCCCAATTGGGGTGAAAAACTGTTTTTT	CASHPNWGEKLFF
TRBD1	TRBV5-1	TRBJ2-1	-	TGCGCCAGCACGGGACAGTCTTACAATGAGCAGTTCTTC	CASTGQSYNEQFF
-	TRBV14	TRBJ2-6	-	TGTGCCAGCAGCCAAGAGTGGGGCGGGTCCAGGACTTTC	CASSQEWGGSRTF
TRBD2	TRBV5-1	TRBJ2-7	few	TGCGCCAGCAGTTGGAACGAGCTAGCGGGAAGCTACGAGCAGTACTTC	CASSWNELAGSYEQYF
-	TRBV12-3/TRBV12-4	TRBJ1-2	-	TGTGCCAGTGCCGGCCGCGGCACCACCTATGGCTACACCTTC	CASAGRGTTYGYTF
-	TRBV18	TRBJ1-5	-	TGTGCCAGCTCACCCGTGGGACCGGGAGGAGGGAGCAATCAGCCCCAGCATTTT	CASSPVGPGGGSNQPQHF
TRBD1	TRBV6-5	TRBJ2-5	few	TGTGCCAGCAGTTACTCGAGACAGGGGGAGACCCAGTACTTC	CASSYSRQGETQYF
-	TRBV7-6	TRBJ2-1	-	TGTGCCAGCAGCACTAGGGGAGGCACGGGGTACAATGAGCAGTTCTTC	CASSTRGGTGYNEQFF
-	TRBV6-5	TRBJ2-4	few	TGTGCCAGCGCCGAGGGGGGCCTATGGGAGCAGTACTTC	CASAEGGLWEQYF
-	TRBV2	TRBJ2-5	-	TGTGCCATCAGCTTGGGGGTTAAGGGAGAGACCCAGTACTTC	CAISLGVKGETQYF
-	TRBV28	TRBJ1-2	-	TGTGCCAGCATCCCACTCCGGGGAGCTAACTATGGCTACACCTTC	CASIPLRGANYGYTF
TRBD2	TRBV20-1	TRBJ2-7	-	TGCAGTGCTAGTGCCCTAGCGGGAGGGGGAGAGCAGTACTTC	CSASALAGGGEQYF
-	TRBV20-1	TRBJ2-5	few	TGCAGTGCCAAGCCCGGGCAAGAGACCCAGTACTTC	CSAKPGQETQYF
-	TRBV29-1	TRBJ2-3	-	TGCAGCGTTGAAGTCTACGGGGTGTATACGCAGTATTTT	CSVEVYGVYTQYF
-	TRBV27	TRBJ2-7	-	TGTGCCAGCAGTCTAGACCGGGACCCTCCCTACGAGCAGTACTTC	CASSLDRDPPYEQYF
-	TRBV9	TRBJ1-2	-	TGTGCCAGCAGCGTAGGGCGGACTCCCGACTATGGCTACACCTTC	CASSVGRTPDYGYTF
-	TRBV20-1	TRBJ2-1	once	TGCAGTGCTAGAGATGTAGCGGTGCAGTTCTTC	CSARDVAVQFF
TRBD2	TRBV14	TRBJ2-7	-	TGTGCCAGCAGTCGGAGGACTAGCGGGCCGTCCTACGAGCAGTACTTC	CASSRRTSGPSYEQYF
-	TRBV12-3/TRBV12-4	TRBJ1-2	-	TGTGCCAGCAGCCCCTTAAGGGACGCCGCCTGGGGCTACACCTTC	CASSPLRDAAWGYTF
-	TRBV11-2	TRBJ2-1	-	TGTGCCAGCAGAAGCGGGCGCACAAGCTCCTACAATGAGCAGTTCTTC	CASRSGRTSSYNEQFF